Here is one T cell receptor beta chain with its context. Its target is unknown. Time point defined: week 11, during vaccination. Vaccinated patients received 300 ug of mutant IDH1 20-mer peptide per dose, with topical imiquimod. The sample originates from a study of a mutant IDH1 vaccine in newly diagnosed glioma. Overall study context: Initiation of the vaccine course occurred 4-6 weeks after radiotherapy alone, or alongside temozolomide cycles. Of treated patients, around 62% were men and approximately 40% women, averaging about 40 years.

Produced via immunoSEQ multiplex PCR; TCRdb's table is partial and in-frame only. Of about 64,000 clones listed, 84% were seen once; the top ten hold roughly 9%. Findings of the study overall: Most patients, approximately 93%, showed vaccine-induced immune responses.

The germline V gene has CDR1 MGHRA and CDR2 YSYEKL. The V gene lost 0 bases and the J gene lost 6 bases, with 15 bases spanning the gap. The CDR3 runs to 15 residues. Sequencing was performed on PBMCs, taken from a glioma patient whose treatment included an IDH1 peptide vaccine. The TCR sequence derives from a woman in her 50s with glioma. The rearrangement uses TRBV4-1 and TRBJ2-7, with D perhaps TRBD1 or TRBD2 (5 bases each). The CDR3 DNA reads TGCGCCAGCAGCCAAGATCCAGGGACCTTCACCGAGCAGTACTTC. It yields the protein CASSQDPGTFTEQYF.